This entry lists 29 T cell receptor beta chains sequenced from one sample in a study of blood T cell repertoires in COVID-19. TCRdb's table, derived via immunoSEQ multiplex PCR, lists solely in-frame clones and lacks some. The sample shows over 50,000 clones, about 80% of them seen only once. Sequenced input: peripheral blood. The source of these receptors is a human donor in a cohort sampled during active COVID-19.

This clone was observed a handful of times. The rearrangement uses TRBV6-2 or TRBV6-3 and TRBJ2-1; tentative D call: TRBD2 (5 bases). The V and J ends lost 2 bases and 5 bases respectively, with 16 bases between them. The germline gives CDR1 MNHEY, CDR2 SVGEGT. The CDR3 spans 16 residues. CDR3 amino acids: CASSYLVRASNNEQFF. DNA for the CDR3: TGTGCCAGCAGTTACCTAGTTCGAGCTAGCAACAATGAGCAGTTCTTC.

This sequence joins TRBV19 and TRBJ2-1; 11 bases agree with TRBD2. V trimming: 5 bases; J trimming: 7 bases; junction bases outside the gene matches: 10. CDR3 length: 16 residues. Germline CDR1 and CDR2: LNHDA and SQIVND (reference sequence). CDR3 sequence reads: CASSSLTSGKDNEQFF. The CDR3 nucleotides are TGTGCCAGTAGTTCCCTGACTAGCGGGAAGGATAATGAGCAGTTCTTC.

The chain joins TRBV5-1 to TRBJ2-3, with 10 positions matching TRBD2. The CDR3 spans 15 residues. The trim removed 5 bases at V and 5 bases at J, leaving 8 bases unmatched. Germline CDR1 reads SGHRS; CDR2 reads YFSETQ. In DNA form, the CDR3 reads TGCGCCAGCAGAAGCGGGAGGGCCCATGAAGATACGCAGTATTTT. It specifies CASRSGRAHEDTQYF.

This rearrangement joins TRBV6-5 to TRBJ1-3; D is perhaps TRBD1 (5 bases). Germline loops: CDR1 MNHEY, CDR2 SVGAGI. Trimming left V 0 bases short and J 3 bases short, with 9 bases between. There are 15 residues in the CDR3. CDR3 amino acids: CASSYSVTGGNTIYF. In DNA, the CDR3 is TGTGCCAGCAGTTACTCTGTCACAGGTGGAAACACCATATATTTT.

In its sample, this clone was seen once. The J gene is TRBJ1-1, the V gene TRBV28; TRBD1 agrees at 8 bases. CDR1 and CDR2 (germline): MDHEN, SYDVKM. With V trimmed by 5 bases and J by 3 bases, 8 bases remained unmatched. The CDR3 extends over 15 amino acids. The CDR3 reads CASSPRTGQHTEAFF. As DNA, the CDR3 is TGTGCCAGCAGTCCCCGGACAGGGCAACACACTGAAGCTTTCTTT.

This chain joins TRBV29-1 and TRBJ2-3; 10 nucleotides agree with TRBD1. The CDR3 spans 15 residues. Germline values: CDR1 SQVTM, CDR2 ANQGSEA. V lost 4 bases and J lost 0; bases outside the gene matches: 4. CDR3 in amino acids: CSVGRQGASTDTQYF. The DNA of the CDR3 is TGCAGCGTTGGGCGACAGGGGGCTAGCACAGATACGCAGTATTTT.

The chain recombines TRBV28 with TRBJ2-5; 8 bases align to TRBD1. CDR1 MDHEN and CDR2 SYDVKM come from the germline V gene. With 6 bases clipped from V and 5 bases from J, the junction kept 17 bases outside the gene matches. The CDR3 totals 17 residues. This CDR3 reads CASSRWGRTGTFETQYF. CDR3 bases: TGTGCCAGCAGCCGATGGGGGAGGACAGGGACATTCGAGACCCAGTACTTC.

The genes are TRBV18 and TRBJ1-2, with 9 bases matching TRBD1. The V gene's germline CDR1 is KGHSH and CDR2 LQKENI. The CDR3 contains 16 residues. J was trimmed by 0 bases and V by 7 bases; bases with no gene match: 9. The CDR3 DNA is TGTGCCAGCTTAGGGCCGGGACAGGGCTCTAACTATGGCTACACCTTC. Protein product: CASLGPGQGSNYGYTF.

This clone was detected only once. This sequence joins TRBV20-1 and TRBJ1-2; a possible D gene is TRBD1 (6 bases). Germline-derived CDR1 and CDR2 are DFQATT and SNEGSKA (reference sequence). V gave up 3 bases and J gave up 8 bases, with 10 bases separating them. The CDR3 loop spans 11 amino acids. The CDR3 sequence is CSARGAGGYTF. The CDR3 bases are TGCAGTGCTAGGGGGGCAGGCGGCTACACCTTC.

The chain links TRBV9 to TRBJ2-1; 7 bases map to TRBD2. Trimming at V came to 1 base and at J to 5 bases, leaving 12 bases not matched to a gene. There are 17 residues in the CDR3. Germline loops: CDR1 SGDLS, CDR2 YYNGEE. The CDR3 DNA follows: TGTGCCAGCAGCGTATACGGGGGAGGGCCCTGGGACAATGAGCAGTTCTTC. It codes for CASSVYGGGPWDNEQFF.

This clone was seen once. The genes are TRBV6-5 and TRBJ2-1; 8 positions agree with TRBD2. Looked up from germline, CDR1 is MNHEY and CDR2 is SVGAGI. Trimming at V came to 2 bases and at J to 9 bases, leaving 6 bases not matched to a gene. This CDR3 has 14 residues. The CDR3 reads CASSYGTSGFEQFF. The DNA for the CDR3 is TGTGCCAGCAGTTACGGTACTAGCGGATTTGAGCAGTTCTTC.

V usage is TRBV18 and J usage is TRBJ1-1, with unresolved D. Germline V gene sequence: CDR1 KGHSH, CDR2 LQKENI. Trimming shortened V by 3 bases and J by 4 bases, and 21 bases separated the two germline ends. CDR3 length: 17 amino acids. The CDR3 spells CASSPPFNQVVSTEAFF. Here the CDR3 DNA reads TGTGCCAGCTCACCCCCTTTCAACCAGGTGGTTAGCACTGAAGCTTTCTTT.

Here the CDR3 DNA reads TGTGCCAGCAGTGAAGATCCTTTGGGGCTGGCTCAGCCCCAGCATTTT. It is translated as CASSEDPLGLAQPQHF. The chain has TRBV6-1 and TRBJ1-5; a possible D gene is TRBD1 (5 bases). Trimming stripped 1 base from V and 6 bases from J, with 16 bases between. CDR3 length equals 16 residues. CDR1 is MNHNS and CDR2 is SASEGT in the germline V gene.

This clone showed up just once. CDR3 in amino acids: CASSQDNTGNYGYTF. The CDR3 coding sequence is TGTGCCAGCAGCCAAGATAATACGGGTAACTATGGCTACACCTTC. V usage is TRBV4-2 and J usage is TRBJ1-2; D remains unclear. Trimming pared 0 bases from V and 1 base from J, leaving 9 bases between. The CDR3 covers 15 residues. Germline values: CDR1 LGHNA, CDR2 YNFKEQ.

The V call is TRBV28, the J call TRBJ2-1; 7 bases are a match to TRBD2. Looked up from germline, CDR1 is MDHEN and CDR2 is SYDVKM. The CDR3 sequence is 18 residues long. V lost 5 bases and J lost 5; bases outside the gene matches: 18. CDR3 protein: CASSLAALAVGGNNEQFF. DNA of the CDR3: TGTGCCAGCAGTCTCGCCGCCCTAGCGGTTGGGGGGAACAATGAGCAGTTCTTC.

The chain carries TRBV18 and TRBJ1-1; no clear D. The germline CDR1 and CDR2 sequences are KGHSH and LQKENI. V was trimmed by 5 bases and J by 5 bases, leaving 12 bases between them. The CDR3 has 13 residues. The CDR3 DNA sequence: TGTGCCAGCTCATCGAACAGTGCAACTGAAGCTTTCTTT. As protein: CASSSNSATEAFF.

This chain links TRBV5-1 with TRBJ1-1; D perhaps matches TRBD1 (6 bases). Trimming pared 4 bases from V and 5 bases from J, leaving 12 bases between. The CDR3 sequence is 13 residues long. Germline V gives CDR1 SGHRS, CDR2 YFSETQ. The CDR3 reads CASSLGGGTEAFF. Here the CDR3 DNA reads TGCGCCAGCAGCCTGGGAGGGGGTACTGAAGCTTTCTTT.

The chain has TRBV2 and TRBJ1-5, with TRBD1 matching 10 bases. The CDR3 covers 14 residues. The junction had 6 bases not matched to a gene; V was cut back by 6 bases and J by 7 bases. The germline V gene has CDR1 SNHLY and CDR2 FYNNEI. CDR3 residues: CASSRQGARQPQHF. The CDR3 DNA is TGTGCCAGCAGCCGACAGGGGGCAAGGCAGCCCCAGCATTTT.

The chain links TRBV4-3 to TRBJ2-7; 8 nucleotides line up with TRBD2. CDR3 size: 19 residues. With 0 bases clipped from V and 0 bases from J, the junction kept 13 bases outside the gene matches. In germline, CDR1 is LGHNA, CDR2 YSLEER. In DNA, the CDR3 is TGCGCCAGCAGCCAAGATCTGTATATTCGCGGGAGGAGCTCCTACGAGCAGTACTTC. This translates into CASSQDLYIRGRSSYEQYF.

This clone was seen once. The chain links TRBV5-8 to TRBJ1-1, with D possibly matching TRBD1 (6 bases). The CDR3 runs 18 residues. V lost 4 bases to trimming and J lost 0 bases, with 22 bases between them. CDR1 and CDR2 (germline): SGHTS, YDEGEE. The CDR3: CASSGPRGSNGMNTEAFF. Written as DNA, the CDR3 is TGTGCCAGCAGCGGACCCAGGGGCAGCAACGGGATGAACACTGAAGCTTTCTTT. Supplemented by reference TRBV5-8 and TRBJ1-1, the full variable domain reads EAGVTQSPTHLIKTRGQQATLRCSPISGHTSVYWYQQALGLGLQFLLWYDEGEERNRGNFPPRFSGRQFPNYSSELNVNALELEDSALYLCASSGPRGSNGMNTEAFFGQGTRLTVV.

For the CDR3, the DNA is TGTGCCAGCAGTAGTCGACAGTCCCGGAAGTACTTC. This gives the protein CASSSRQSRKYF. The V call is TRBV12-3 or TRBV12-4, the J call TRBJ2-7; a weak D match, TRBD1 (5 bases). V gave up 5 bases and J gave up 11 bases, with 16 bases separating them. This CDR3 has 12 residues.

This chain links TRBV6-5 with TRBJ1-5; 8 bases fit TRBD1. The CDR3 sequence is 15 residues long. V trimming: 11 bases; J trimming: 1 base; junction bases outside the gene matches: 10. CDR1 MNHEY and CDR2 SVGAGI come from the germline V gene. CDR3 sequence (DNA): TGTGCCGGAGGCACTACAGGGGGGAGCAATCAGCCCCAGCATTTT. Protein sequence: CAGGTTGGSNQPQHF.

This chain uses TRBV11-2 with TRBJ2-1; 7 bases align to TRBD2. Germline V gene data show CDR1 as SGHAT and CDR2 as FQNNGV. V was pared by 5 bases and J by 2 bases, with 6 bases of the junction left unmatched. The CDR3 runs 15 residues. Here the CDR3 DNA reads TGTGCCAGCAGCCTCGGACTAGGAACCTACAATGAGCAGTTCTTC. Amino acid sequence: CASSLGLGTYNEQFF.

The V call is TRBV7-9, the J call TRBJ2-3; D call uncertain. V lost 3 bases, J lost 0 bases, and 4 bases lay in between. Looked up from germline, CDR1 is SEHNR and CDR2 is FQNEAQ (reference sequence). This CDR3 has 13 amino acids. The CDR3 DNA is TGTGCCAGCAGCTTGTATAGCACAGATACGCAGTATTTT. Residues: CASSLYSTDTQYF.

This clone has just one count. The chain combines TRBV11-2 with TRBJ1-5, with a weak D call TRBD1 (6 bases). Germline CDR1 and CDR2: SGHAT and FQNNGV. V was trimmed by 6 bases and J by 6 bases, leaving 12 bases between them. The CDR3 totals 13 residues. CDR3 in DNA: TGTGCCAGCAGTTTGGGGGCGGGTCAGCCCCAGCATTTT. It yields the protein CASSLGAGQPQHF.

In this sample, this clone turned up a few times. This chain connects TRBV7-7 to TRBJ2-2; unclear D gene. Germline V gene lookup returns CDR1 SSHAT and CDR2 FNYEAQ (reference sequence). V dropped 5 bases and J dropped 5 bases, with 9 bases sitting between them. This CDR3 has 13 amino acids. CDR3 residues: CASSPTPTGELFF. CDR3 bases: TGTGCCAGCAGCCCAACTCCGACCGGGGAGCTGTTTTTT. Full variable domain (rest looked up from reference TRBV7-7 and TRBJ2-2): GAGVSQSPRYKVTKRGQDVTLRCDPISSHATLYWYQQALGQGPEFLTYFNYEAQPDKSGLPSDRFSAERPEGSISTLTIQRTEQRDSAMYRCASSPTPTGELFFGEGSRLTVL.

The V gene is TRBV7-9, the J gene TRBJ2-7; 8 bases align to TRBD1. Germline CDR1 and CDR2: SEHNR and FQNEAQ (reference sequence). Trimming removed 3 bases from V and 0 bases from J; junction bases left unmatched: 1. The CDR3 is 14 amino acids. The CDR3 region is CASSFTGGSYEQYF. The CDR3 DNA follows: TGTGCCAGCAGCTTTACAGGGGGCTCCTACGAGCAGTACTTC. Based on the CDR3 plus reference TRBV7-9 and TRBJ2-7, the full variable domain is DTGVSQNPRHKITKRGQNVTFRCDPISEHNRLYWYRQTLGQGPEFLTYFQNEAQLEKSRLLSDRFSAERPKGSFSTLEIQRTEQGDSAMYLCASSFTGGSYEQYFGPGTRLTVT.

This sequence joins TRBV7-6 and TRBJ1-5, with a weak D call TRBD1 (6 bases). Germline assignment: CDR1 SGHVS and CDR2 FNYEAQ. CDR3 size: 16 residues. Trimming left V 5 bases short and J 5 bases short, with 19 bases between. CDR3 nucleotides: TGTGCCAGCAGCCATCTACCGTGGGGGGGCCATCAGCCCCAGCATTTT. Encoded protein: CASSHLPWGGHQPQHF.

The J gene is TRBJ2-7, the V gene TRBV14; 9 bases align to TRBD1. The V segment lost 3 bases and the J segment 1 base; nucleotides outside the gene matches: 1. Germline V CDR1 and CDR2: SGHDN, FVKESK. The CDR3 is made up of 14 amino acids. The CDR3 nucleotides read TGTGCCAGCAGCCAGGGACAGGGTTCCTACGAGCAGTACTTC. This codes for CASSQGQGSYEQYF.